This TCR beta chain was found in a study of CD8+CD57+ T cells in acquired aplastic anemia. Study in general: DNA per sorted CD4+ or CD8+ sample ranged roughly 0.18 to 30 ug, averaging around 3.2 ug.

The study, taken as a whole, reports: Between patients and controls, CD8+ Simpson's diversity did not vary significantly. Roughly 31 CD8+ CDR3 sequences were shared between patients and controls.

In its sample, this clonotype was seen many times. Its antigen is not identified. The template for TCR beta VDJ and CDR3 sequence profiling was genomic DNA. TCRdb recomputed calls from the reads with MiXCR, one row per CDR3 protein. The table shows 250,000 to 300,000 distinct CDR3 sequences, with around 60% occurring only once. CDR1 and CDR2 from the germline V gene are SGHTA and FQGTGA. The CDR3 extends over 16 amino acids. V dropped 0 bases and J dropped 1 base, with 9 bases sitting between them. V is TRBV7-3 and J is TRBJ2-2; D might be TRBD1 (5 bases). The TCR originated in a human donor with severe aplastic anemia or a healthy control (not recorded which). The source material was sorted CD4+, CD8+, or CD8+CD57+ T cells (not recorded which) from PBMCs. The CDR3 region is CASSLTGAGNTGELFF. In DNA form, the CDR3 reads TGTGCCAGCAGCTTAACAGGGGCAGGGAACACCGGGGAGCTGTTTTTT.